Given below is one T cell receptor (beta chain) in context. Antigen: not known. The record originates from a study of untreated major depressive disorder. The study's findings and limits: Compared with controls, depressed patients showed more TRBV05-01 (Vbeta 5.1) usage in CD4+ T cells. In every subject, the five largest TRBV05-01 clones were private.

Only in-frame clones appear in the TCRdb table, and some are missing; sequencing was by immunoSEQ multiplex PCR. The table lists about 19,000 clones, 92% of them singletons. Trimming removed 5 bases at V and 4 bases at J, with 22 bases between. CDR1 is LNHDA and CDR2 is SQIVND in the germline V gene (reference sequence). This CDR3 has 17 residues. The chain links TRBV19 to TRBJ2-3, with D unresolved. The source material was CD4+ T cells from PBMCs. The source is a woman in her thirties or forties with major depressive disorder. CDR3 loop: CASSPRFPSTRSDTQYF. CDR3 nucleotides: TGTGCCAGTAGTCCCCGTTTCCCTAGTACAAGGTCAGATACGCAGTATTTT.